This T cell receptor beta chain was retrieved from a study of blood T cell repertoires in COVID-19. Trimming at V came to 3 bases and at J to 4 bases, leaving 3 bases not matched to a gene. Germline CDR1 SGHTA, CDR2 FQGNSA. The CDR3 sequence is 15 residues long. Data came from immunoSEQ multiplex PCR; TCRdb stores just in-frame clones and leaves some out. The sample lists 40,000 or so clones; about 85% were seen once. The chain joins TRBV7-2 to TRBJ2-1; 10 nucleotides agree with TRBD2. The clonotype comes from a human donor in a cohort sampled during active COVID-19. Sequencing was carried out using peripheral blood. In DNA, the CDR3 is TGTGCCAGCAGCTTTAGCGGGGGGTTTTACAATGAGCAGTTCTTC. It encodes CASSFSGGFYNEQFF.